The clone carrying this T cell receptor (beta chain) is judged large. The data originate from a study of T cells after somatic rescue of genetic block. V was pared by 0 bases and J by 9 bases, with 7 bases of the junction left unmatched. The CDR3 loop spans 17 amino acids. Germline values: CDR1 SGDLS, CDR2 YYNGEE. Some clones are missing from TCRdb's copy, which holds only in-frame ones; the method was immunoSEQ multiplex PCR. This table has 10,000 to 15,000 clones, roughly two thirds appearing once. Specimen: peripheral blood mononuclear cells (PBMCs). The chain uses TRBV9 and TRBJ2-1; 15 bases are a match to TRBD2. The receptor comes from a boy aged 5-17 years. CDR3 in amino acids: CASSVEGTSGGPIEQFF. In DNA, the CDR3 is TGTGCCAGCAGCGTAGAGGGGACTAGCGGGGGGCCCATTGAGCAGTTCTTC.